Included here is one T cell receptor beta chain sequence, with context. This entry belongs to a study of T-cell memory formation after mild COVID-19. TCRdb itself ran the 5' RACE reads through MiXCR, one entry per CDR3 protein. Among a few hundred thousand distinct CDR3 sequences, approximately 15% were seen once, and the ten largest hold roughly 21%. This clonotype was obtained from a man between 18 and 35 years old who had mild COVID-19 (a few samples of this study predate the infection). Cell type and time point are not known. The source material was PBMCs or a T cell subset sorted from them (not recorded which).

The CDR3 DNA sequence: TGTGCCAGCAGCTTATGGCTAGCGGGGACCAATGAGCAGTTCTTC. Translation: CASSLWLAGTNEQFF. The gene calls are TRBV12-3 or TRBV12-4 and TRBJ2-1, with 9 nucleotides matching TRBD2. Trimming cost V 6 bases and J 6 bases; bases outside gene matches: 9. The CDR3 is made up of 15 amino acids.